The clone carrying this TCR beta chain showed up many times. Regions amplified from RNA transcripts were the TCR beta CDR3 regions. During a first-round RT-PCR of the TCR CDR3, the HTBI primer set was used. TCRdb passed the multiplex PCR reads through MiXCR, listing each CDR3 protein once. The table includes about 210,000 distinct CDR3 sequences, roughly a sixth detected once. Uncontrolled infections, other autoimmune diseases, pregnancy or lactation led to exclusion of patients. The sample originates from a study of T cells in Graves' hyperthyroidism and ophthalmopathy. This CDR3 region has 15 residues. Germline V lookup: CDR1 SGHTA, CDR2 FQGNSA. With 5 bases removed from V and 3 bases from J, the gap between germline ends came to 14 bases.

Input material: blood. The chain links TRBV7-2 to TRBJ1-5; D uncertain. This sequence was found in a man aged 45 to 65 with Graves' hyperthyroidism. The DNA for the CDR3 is TGTGCCAGCAGCCCTCAGTCACGGAACAATCAGCCCCAGCATTTT. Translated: CASSPQSRNNQPQHF. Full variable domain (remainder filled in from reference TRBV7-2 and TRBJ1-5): GAGVSQSPSNKVTEKGKDVELRCDPISGHTALYWYRQSLGQGLEFLIYFQGNSAPDKSGLPSDRFSAERTGGSVSTLTIQRTQQEDSAVYLCASSPQSRNNQPQHFGDGTRLSIL.